A single sample is the source of the 21 T cell receptor beta chains below, sequenced in a study of metastatic and nonmetastatic thyroid tumors. TCRdb ran MiXCR on the PCR reads. The table has 30,000 to 35,000 clones, 16% seen once. Patients had received no treatment of any kind before thyroid surgery. Sequenced input: blood. Receptor source: a female donor with papillary thyroid cancer or a benign thyroid nodule (not recorded which). Some clones in this sample may be carry-over from other donors' samples.

This clone has only a few counts. The chain uses TRBV2 and TRBJ2-5, with 9 bases aligning to TRBD1. V lost 10 bases and J lost 5; bases outside the gene matches: 14. CDR1 and CDR2 (germline): SNHLY, FYNNEI. This CDR3 is built from 15 residues. Written as DNA, the CDR3 is TGTGCCATCAGCGGACAGGGGTCGCGGGGGGAGACCCAGTACTTC. Translating gives CAISGQGSRGETQYF.

Written as DNA, the CDR3 is TGTGCCAGTAGTACCGGACAGGGAGGCGAGCAGTACTTC. This sequence encodes CASSTGQGGEQYF. The chain uses TRBV19 and TRBJ2-7; 8 nucleotides line up with TRBD1. Germline CDR1 and CDR2: LNHDA and SQIVND (reference sequence). After removal of 4 bases from V and 6 bases from J, the junction contained 5 bases not matched to a gene. The CDR3 has 13 amino acids.

This clone turned up a few times. The J gene is TRBJ2-2, the V gene TRBV6-1; a possible D gene is TRBD2 (7 bases). The CDR3 is made up of 15 amino acids. V was shortened by 8 bases and J by 10 bases, with 23 bases between the two germline ends. Germline lookup yields CDR1 MNHNS and CDR2 SASEGT. CDR3 in DNA: TGTGCCAGCCGCGGCGGGGGCATCAACACCCTGGAGCTGTTTTTT. Amino acids: CASRGGGINTLELFF.

Notes on this clone: Other DNA sequences in this specimen translate into the identical CDR3. This rearrangement joins TRBV11-2 to TRBJ2-3; 7 bases map to TRBD2. V trimming: 4 bases; J trimming: 6 bases; junction bases outside the gene matches: 13. The CDR3 loop spans 16 amino acids. The germline CDR1 and CDR2 sequences are SGHAT and FQNNGV. CDR3 in amino acids: CASSSRPSGTTDTQYF. In nucleotides, the CDR3 is TGTGCCAGCAGCTCTCGGCCTAGCGGTACCACGGATACGCAGTATTTT. Full variable domain (remainder filled in from reference TRBV11-2 and TRBJ2-3): EAGVAQSPRYKIIEKRQSVAFWCNPISGHATLYWYQQILGQGPKLLIQFQNNGVVDDSQLPKDRFSAERLKGVDSTLKIQPAKLEDSAVYLCASSSRPSGTTDTQYFGPGTRLTVL.

The chain is built from TRBV5-1 and TRBJ2-1; TRBD2 agrees at 10 bases. Germline assignment: CDR1 SGHRS and CDR2 YFSETQ. Losses at the gene ends were 1 base for V and 10 bases for J; bases not matched to a gene: 8. CDR3 length: 15 residues. The CDR3 here is CASSLRAGGKEEQFF. The CDR3 DNA follows: TGCGCCAGCAGCTTGAGAGCGGGAGGGAAGGAGGAGCAGTTCTTC.

The chain carries TRBV20-1 and TRBJ2-1, with D possibly TRBD2 on 6 matching bases. Trimming took 3 bases from V and 0 from J, leaving 6 bases between them. The CDR3 length is 13 residues. Looked up from germline, CDR1 is DFQATT and CDR2 is SNEGSKA (reference sequence). The CDR3 region has the DNA TGCAGTGCTAGGCGGGGCTCCTACAATGAGCAGTTCTTC. Translated: CSARRGSYNEQFF.

This clone is labeled medium-sized. This sequence joins TRBV6-2 or TRBV6-3 and TRBJ2-7, with a tentative D call TRBD1 (6 bases). Trimming took off 4 bases at V and 5 bases at J, with 15 bases between the two ends. The CDR3 is 14 amino acids. Germline lookup yields CDR1 MNHEY and CDR2 SVGEGT. CDR3 DNA sequence: TGTGCCAGCAGTTTGAGGGGGATAATCAACGAGCAGTACTTC. This gives the protein CASSLRGIINEQYF.

This clone appeared once. One end of the junction fails to match germline, which may point to a read error. V is TRBV12-3 or TRBV12-4 and J is TRBJ2-6; possibly TRBD1 for D (5 bases). The CDR3 is 13 amino acids. The CDR3 nucleotides are TGTGCCAGCAGGCTTTGTGGGGCCAAGGTCCTGACTTTC. It codes for CASRLCGAKVLTF.

Ten or more counts support this clone. The chain carries TRBV20-1 and TRBJ1-4; no clear D gene. From germline, CDR1 is DFQATT and CDR2 SNEGSKA (reference sequence). V gave up 1 base and J gave up 4 bases, with 10 bases separating them. The CDR3 runs 14 residues. The DNA for the CDR3 is TGCAGTGCTAGAGGGTACGAGTTTAATGAAAAACTGTTTTTT. Translating gives CSARGYEFNEKLFF.

This clone was seen many times. CDR3 sequence (DNA): TGTGCCAGCAGTTACTCGAGGGGGGGGGGGTCCGGGTCCCAGTACTTC. It is translated as CASSYSRGGGSGSQYF. The V call is TRBV6-6, the J call TRBJ2-5; D might be TRBD2 (7 bases). V gave up 0 bases and J gave up 9 bases, with 20 bases separating them. The germline V gene has CDR1 MNHNY and CDR2 SVGAGI (reference sequence). The CDR3 is 16 residues long.

As for this clone: A much larger clone differs from this one at a single base, so this may be a read error. This chain connects TRBV6-1 to TRBJ1-5; weak D call: TRBD1 (5 bases). Per the germline V gene, CDR1 is MNHNS and CDR2 is SASEGT. The length of the CDR3 is 15 residues. CDR3 in DNA: TGTGCCAGCGGACTACAGGAATCCGGGCATCAGCCCCATCATTTT. Translation gives CASGLQESGHQPHHF.

This clone is medium-sized (0.01 to 0.1%). DNA of the CDR3: TGTGCCAGCAGTTTAGAAGTTGCGGAGGACAGGGGGAATTCACCCCTCCACTTT. This encodes CASSLEVAEDRGNSPLHF. The V call is TRBV28, the J call TRBJ1-6; 10 positions agree with TRBD1. CDR1 is MDHEN, CDR2 SYDVKM, per germline. Losses at the gene ends were 2 bases for V and 7 bases for J; bases not matched to a gene: 11. The CDR3 extends over 18 amino acids.

This clone appeared many times. This chain links TRBV6-4 with TRBJ2-3; tentative D call: TRBD2 (6 bases). Germline loops: CDR1 MRHNA, CDR2 SNTAGT. This CDR3 contains 16 residues. V was pared by 3 bases and J by 1 base, with 14 bases between. This chain's CDR3 is CASSEIGGGGTDTQYF. The CDR3 DNA is TGTGCCAGCAGTGAAATCGGGGGAGGCGGCACAGATACGCAGTATTTT.

This clone came up many times. V usage is TRBV7-3 and J usage is TRBJ2-1; 12 bases match TRBD2. The V segment lost 5 bases and the J segment 9 bases; nucleotides outside the gene matches: 8. The CDR3 spans 15 residues. The germline CDR1 and CDR2 sequences are SGHTA and FQGTGA. CDR3 amino acids: CASSPLAGGQGEQFF. The CDR3 coding sequence is TGTGCCAGCAGCCCTCTAGCGGGAGGGCAGGGTGAGCAGTTCTTC.

For this clone: A much larger clone lies a single base off, so this may be a read error. The rearrangement uses TRBV2 and TRBJ2-3; D might be TRBD1 or TRBD2, each matching 6 bases. The CDR3 length is 12 residues. CDR1 and CDR2 from the germline V gene are SNHLY and FYNNEI. The V end lost 10 bases, the J end lost 6 bases, and 14 bases lay between the germline ends. CDR3 bases: TGTGCCATCAACAGAGGGGGGGATACGCAGTATTTT. Translating it yields CAINRGGDTQYF. Supplemented by reference TRBV2 and TRBJ2-3, the full variable domain reads EPEVTQTPSHQVTQMGQEVILRCVPISNHLYFYWYRQILGQKVEFLVSFYNNEISEKSEIFDDQFSVERPDGSNFTLKIRSTKLEDSAMYFCAINRGGDTQYFGPGTRLTVL.

This clone qualifies as medium-sized. The chain carries TRBV6-5 and TRBJ1-1; D gene uncertain. V lost 0 bases and J lost 1, with 3 bases in between. CDR3 length: 13 amino acids. The germline gives CDR1 MNHEY, CDR2 SVGAGI. CDR3 loop: CASSYSENTEAFF. The CDR3 nucleotides read TGTGCCAGCAGTTACTCGGAGAACACTGAAGCTTTCTTT.

Details on this clone: Without the conserved terminal phenylalanine or tryptophan, this CDR3 likely stems from a read error. V is TRBV28 and J is TRBJ2-7; 9 nucleotides agree with TRBD1. From germline, CDR1 is MDHEN and CDR2 SYDVKM. CDR3 length equals 14 residues. The V gene end was trimmed by 5 bases and the J gene end by 4 bases; junction bases not matched to a gene: 6. CDR3 nucleotides: TGTGCCAGCAGTATCACAGGGGGCTTATACGAGCAGTACATC. Its protein product is CASSITGGLYEQYI.

As to this clone: Germline and junction disagree at one end, which may indicate a read error. The chain uses TRBV5-1 and TRBJ1-2; no reliable D call. The CDR3 totals 13 residues. Germline lookup yields CDR1 SGHRS and CDR2 YFSETQ. The CDR3 loop reads CSSSVAGNYGYTF. The CDR3, as DNA: TGCTCCAGCAGCGTGGCGGGGAACTATGGCTACACCTTC.

This clone was found a few times. The CDR3 bases are TGTGCCACCAGCAGAGAACCGCTATGGGGTCTGGAGTACTTC. The encoded protein is CATSREPLWGLEYF. V is TRBV15 and J is TRBJ2-7; D is unclear. V dropped 0 bases and J dropped 11 bases, with 17 bases sitting between them. The CDR3 spans 14 residues. The germline V gene has CDR1 LNHNV and CDR2 YYDKDF (reference sequence).

Judged by abundance, this clone is medium-sized. The same CDR3 also results from other DNA sequences found in this sample. The V and J genes are TRBV6-1 and TRBJ1-1; 9 positions match TRBD1. J was trimmed by 3 bases and V by 4 bases; bases with no gene match: 12. The CDR3 spans 17 residues. CDR1 is MNHNS and CDR2 is SASEGT in the germline V gene. The CDR3 reads CASSGGTGRIGDTEAFF. In DNA, the CDR3 is TGTGCCAGCAGTGGGGGGACAGGGCGGATAGGGGACACTGAAGCTTTCTTT.

This clone was recorded at least ten times. In DNA form, the CDR3 reads TGTGCCAGCAGCGCCCCTAGCGGAGGAGAGACCCAGTACTTC. Its protein is CASSAPSGGETQYF. The J gene is TRBJ2-5, the V gene TRBV5-4; 7 bases are shared with TRBD2. Trimming removed 4 bases from V and 4 bases from J; junction bases left unmatched: 7. This CDR3 is 14 amino acids long. Germline-derived CDR1 and CDR2 are SGHNT and YYREEE (reference sequence).